The rows below give T cell receptor beta chains drawn from one sample of a study of T cell responses to AZD1222 COVID-19 vaccine. Assay used: immunoSEQ multiplex PCR; TCRdb lists only in-frame clones, some missing. The data contain under 150,000 clones, 91% of them singletons. The sample here was peripheral blood, taken 28 days after the second AZD1222 dose. The receptors shown here come from an adult who received the AZD1222 COVID-19 vaccine. Both conserved end residues are part of each CDR3. The order of the fields is D gene, J gene, clone size, V gene, CDR3 DNA, CDR3 protein. A D gene is named only where the DNA matches it firmly. Size values are once, few and many counts, or a class for expanded clones, and some rows have none.

>NA|TRBJ1-1|NA|TRBV4-1
TGCGCCAGCAGCCAAGATCCTGGACAGTATAACATGAACACTGAAGCTTTCTTT
CASSQDPGQYNMNTEAFF
>NA|TRBJ1-6|NA|TRBV2
TGTGCCAGCAGGACACAGAGCTCCTATAATTCACCCCTCCACTTT
CASRTQSSYNSPLHF
>TRBD1|TRBJ1-6|NA|TRBV2
TGTGCCAGCACCTTTGGACAGGGGGTCTCACCCCTCCACTTT
CASTFGQGVSPLHF
>TRBD1|TRBJ1-2|NA|TRBV30
TGTGCCTGGAGTCCAGACAGGGGAAACTATGGCTACACCTTC
CAWSPDRGNYGYTF
>TRBD1|TRBJ2-1|NA|TRBV25-1
TGTGCCAGCAGTGAGACCGGGACAGGGGACAATGAGCAGTTCTTC
CASSETGTGDNEQFF
>TRBD1|TRBJ1-6|NA|TRBV3-1/TRBV3-2
TGTGCCAGCAGCCAAGAGGCAGGGGGCTTCTCACCCCTCCACTTT
CASSQEAGGFSPLHF
>TRBD2|TRBJ2-1|NA|TRBV7-9
TGTGCCAGCAGCTTAGGATCCGGGACTAGCGGTTACAATGAGCAGTTCTTC
CASSLGSGTSGYNEQFF
>TRBD1|TRBJ1-5|NA|TRBV19
TGTGCCAGTAGTATAAGACAGGGGGCCCGCGGAAGCAATCAGCCCCAGCATTTT
CASSIRQGARGSNQPQHF
>NA|TRBJ2-7|NA|TRBV4-2
TGTGCCAGCAGCCAAGAAAAGGAGACCACCTACGAGCAGTACTTC
CASSQEKETTYEQYF
>NA|TRBJ1-4|NA|TRBV4-2
TGTGCCAGCAGCCAAGGCCGGGATGAAAAACTGTTTTTT
CASSQGRDEKLFF
>NA|TRBJ1-1|once|TRBV15
TGTGCCACCAGCCGTTTTAACACTGAAGCTTTCTTT
CATSRFNTEAFF
>NA|TRBJ2-1|once|TRBV24-1
TGTGCCACCAGTGATCCCGCCCCTCAGGGCCCCAATGAGCAGTTCTTC
CATSDPAPQGPNEQFF
>TRBD1|TRBJ1-1|NA|TRBV6-5
TGTGCCAGCAGCTCGGGACAGGCGGAACTAGGAGCTTTCTTT
CASSSGQAELGAFF
>NA|TRBJ1-3|NA|TRBV6-5
TGTGCCAGCACCAGACCCGGAGGAAACACCATATATTTT
CASTRPGGNTIYF
>NA|TRBJ1-2|NA|TRBV28
TGTGCCAGCAGTTCTGGGGATAACTATGGCTACACCTTC
CASSSGDNYGYTF
>TRBD2|TRBJ2-7|NA|TRBV29-1
TGCAGCGCATGCAAAACTAGCGGGTGTTACGAGCAGTACTTC
CSACKTSGCYEQYF
>NA|TRBJ2-3|NA|TRBV19
TGTGCCAGTAGGCTTGACACTTCGGATACGCAGTATTTT
CASRLDTSDTQYF
>TRBD2|TRBJ2-5|once|TRBV6-5
TGTGCCAGCAGTTATCTAGCGGTATCCCAAGAGACCCAGTACTTC
CASSYLAVSQETQYF
>TRBD1|TRBJ1-5|NA|TRBV6-2/TRBV6-3
TGTGCCAGCAGTTCGACAGGGGGCGCGGCTCAGCCCCAGCATTTT
CASSSTGGAAQPQHF
>TRBD1|TRBJ1-5|NA|TRBV4-1
TGCGCCAGCCATCCTCCTGACAGGGGAGGGGATCAGCCCCAGCATTTT
CASHPPDRGGDQPQHF
>TRBD1|TRBJ2-3|NA|TRBV7-2
TGTGCCAGCAGCCCGCAGGGGGCCTTCACAGATACGCAGTATTTT
CASSPQGAFTDTQYF
>TRBD1|TRBJ1-2|NA|TRBV9
TGTGCCAGCACCGAACACCCCCCGGGCAGGGGGGCTAACTATGGCTACACCTTC
CASTEHPPGRGANYGYTF
>NA|TRBJ2-5|NA|TRBV7-2
TGTGCCAGCAGCTTCCGACAAGAGACCCAGTACTTC
CASSFRQETQYF
>NA|TRBJ2-7|NA|TRBV5-1
TGCGCCAGCAGCTTGGGGGCAGGCGGAGGGGAGCAGTACTTC
CASSLGAGGGEQYF
>NA|TRBJ1-5|NA|TRBV10-2
TGCGCCAGCAGTGAGACCCAGGGTGGCAGCAATCAGCCCCAGCATTTT
CASSETQGGSNQPQHF
>TRBD1|TRBJ2-1|NA|TRBV11-2
TGTGCCAGCAGCTTACCCACTGGACAGGGAGTCTTCTACTACAATGAGCAGTTCTTC
CASSLPTGQGVFYYNEQFF
>NA|TRBJ1-3|NA|TRBV3-1/TRBV3-2
TGTGCCAGCAGCCTTTCCCACGGACTGAGCTCTGGAAACACCATATATTTT
CASSLSHGLSSGNTIYF
>TRBD1|TRBJ1-2|few|TRBV27
TGTGCCAGCAGTAACAGGGGTGGCTACACCTTC
CASSNRGGYTF
>NA|TRBJ1-2|NA|TRBV12-3/TRBV12-4
TGTGCCAGCAGTTTGAGAGGGTCCTATGGCTACACCTTC
CASSLRGSYGYTF
>NA|TRBJ1-1|NA|TRBV12-5
TGTGCTAGTGGTTTGGTACGCCTATCCCCGGGCCCGACACCGGCTACTGAAGCTTTCTTT
CASGLVRLSPGPTPATEAFF
>NA|TRBJ1-4|NA|TRBV18
TGTGCCAGCTCACCCGGGACGGCTAATGAAAAACTGTTTTTT
CASSPGTANEKLFF
>NA|TRBJ2-7|NA|TRBV6-5
TGTGCCACAGCCGCCTCCCGGGGAAGCTCCTACGAGCAGTACTTC
CATAASRGSSYEQYF
>NA|TRBJ1-5|NA|TRBV5-5
TGTGCCAGCAGCTTGTGGGCTACTAGCAATCAGCCCCAGCATTTT
CASSLWATSNQPQHF
>TRBD1|TRBJ1-2|NA|TRBV5-1
TGCGCCAGCAGCTACTCCGAACAGGGGGCGATTGGCTACACCTTC
CASSYSEQGAIGYTF
>NA|TRBJ1-2|NA|TRBV6-1
TGTGCCAGCAGTGATTCGGAGAGGTATGGCTACACCTTC
CASSDSERYGYTF
>NA|TRBJ1-2|NA|TRBV24-1
TGTGCCACCAGTGATGGTGGCCTTCGAGGAGGCTACACCTTC
CATSDGGLRGGYTF
>NA|TRBJ2-1|once|TRBV24-1
TGTGCCACCAGTGATGGGGGGGCGGGGTCCTACAATGAGCAGTTCTTC
CATSDGGAGSYNEQFF
>NA|TRBJ1-4|NA|TRBV4-3
TGCGCCAGCAGCCAAGACAGGTCGAGGGAAAAACTGTTTTTT
CASSQDRSREKLFF
>NA|TRBJ1-1|NA|TRBV5-8
TGTGCCAGCAGCTGGGTCACAGCTCCCTCCACTGAAGCTTTCTTT
CASSWVTAPSTEAFF
>NA|TRBJ1-1|NA|TRBV11-3
TGTGCCAGCAGCTTAGGCGTGAACACTGAAGCTTTCTTT
CASSLGVNTEAFF
>TRBD1|TRBJ1-1|NA|TRBV18
TGTGCCAGCTCACCTAAAGACAGGGGAGAAGCTTTCTTT
CASSPKDRGEAFF
>TRBD1|TRBJ1-4|NA|TRBV19
TGTGCCAGTAGTTCGCGGACAGGGGCCAGCCTGCGTGGTGAAAAACTGTTTTTT
CASSSRTGASLRGEKLFF
>NA|TRBJ2-7|NA|TRBV11-2
TGTGCCAGCAAGAGTTACCGGGGAGCTGGGATCTACGAGCAGTACTTC
CASKSYRGAGIYEQYF
>NA|TRBJ1-5|once|TRBV5-1
TGCGCCAGCAGCCTCGGCCCGGCAGGGTCAGAGCAGCCCCAGCATTTT
CASSLGPAGSEQPQHF
>NA|TRBJ1-5|NA|TRBV7-6
TGTGCCAGCAGCTTATTTCACCGGGGTGGCGATCAGCCCCAGCATTTT
CASSLFHRGGDQPQHF
>NA|TRBJ2-3|NA|TRBV30
TGTGCCTGGATGGGGGGCACAGATACGCAGTATTTT
CAWMGGTDTQYF
>NA|TRBJ1-2|NA|TRBV6-6
TGTGCCACCGATCCGGGGATAGACTATGGCTACACCTTC
CATDPGIDYGYTF
>TRBD1|TRBJ2-3|NA|TRBV7-9
TGTGCCAGCAGCCCCGGGACAGGGGGCGCAGATACGCAGTATTTT
CASSPGTGGADTQYF
>NA|TRBJ1-6|NA|TRBV14
TGTGCCAGCCCGGGACACCCGAGCTCCTATAATTCACCCCTCCACTTT
CASPGHPSSYNSPLHF